This is a list of T cell receptor beta chains from one sample in a study of blood T cell repertoires in COVID-19. Sequenced by immunoSEQ multiplex PCR; TCRdb stores in-frame clones only, minus some. The table records roughly 220,000 clones, 80% to 90% of them present only once. Sequenced input: peripheral blood. These receptors originate from a woman aged 55-69 years who had recovered from COVID-19. Both conserved end residues are part of each CDR3. A D gene is named only where the DNA matches it firmly. Where a row states a size, it is once, few, many or the class of an expanded clone; other rows omit it.

d_call j_call v_call clone_size cdr3_aa cdr3_nt
. TRBJ1-4 TRBV4-1 . CASSQASPLIANEKLFF TGCGCCAGCAGCCAAGCCAGCCCACTAATAGCTAATGAAAAACTGTTTTTT
. TRBJ2-7 TRBV7-2 . CASSLEWSGPLFAQYF TGTGCCAGCAGCTTAGAGTGGTCAGGGCCACTATTCGCGCAGTACTTC
TRBD2 TRBJ2-5 TRBV29-1 . CSGKLAGGPQETQYF TGCAGCGGTAAACTAGCGGGGGGCCCCCAAGAGACCCAGTACTTC
TRBD1 TRBJ2-3 TRBV27 . CASSSRTGYIDTQYF TGTGCCAGCAGTTCCCGGACAGGATACATCGATACGCAGTATTTT
TRBD1 TRBJ1-2 TRBV7-2 . CASSFGQAYGYTF TGTGCCAGCAGCTTTGGACAGGCCTATGGCTACACCTTC
. TRBJ1-3 TRBV5-4 . CASSSRTGGNTIYF TGTGCCAGCAGCTCGCGGACTGGCGGAAACACCATATATTTT
TRBD1 TRBJ1-2 TRBV5-4 . CASSFPGQGEANYGYTF TGTGCCAGCAGCTTCCCGGGACAGGGCGAAGCTAACTATGGCTACACCTTC
. TRBJ2-2 TRBV27 . CASSQQGRIPNTGELFF TGTGCCAGCAGTCAGCAGGGGCGAATCCCGAACACCGGGGAGCTGTTTTTT
TRBD1 TRBJ1-1 TRBV13 . CASSTEVNRGAGPNTEAFF TGTGCCAGCAGCACCGAAGTTAACAGGGGTGCAGGGCCTAACACTGAAGCTTTCTTT
. TRBJ1-3 TRBV11-3 once CASSFAGRGNTIYF TGTGCCAGCAGCTTCGCAGGGCGAGGAAACACCATATATTTT
. TRBJ1-2 TRBV30 . CAWSVLLGSESSYTF TGTGCCTGGAGTGTTTTACTCGGGAGCGAGTCGAGCTACACCTTC
TRBD2 TRBJ2-1 TRBV5-1 once CASSLGGTSGYNEQFF TGCGCCAGCAGCTTGGGTGGTACTAGCGGGTACAATGAGCAGTTCTTC
TRBD1 TRBJ2-5 TRBV5-1 . CASSLGDRGKTQYF TGCGCCAGCAGCTTGGGGGACAGGGGAAAGACCCAGTACTTC
. TRBJ2-1 TRBV19 . CASTKGRRGHNEQFF TGTGCCAGTACCAAAGGACGGAGAGGGCACAATGAGCAGTTCTTC
TRBD1 TRBJ1-6 TRBV5-5 . CASSRTGVNSPLHF TGTGCCAGCAGCCGGACAGGGGTAAATTCACCCCTCCACTTT
. TRBJ2-7 TRBV6-5 . CASSRGTWTEKYF TGTGCCAGCAGTCGGGGGACCTGGACGGAGAAGTACTTC
TRBD1 TRBJ1-6 TRBV27 . CASSFIQGVNSPLHF TGTGCCAGCAGTTTCATTCAGGGGGTGAATTCACCCCTCCACTTT
TRBD1 TRBJ1-5 TRBV20-1 . CSASRGQGRWNQPQHF TGCAGTGCTAGTAGGGGACAGGGTAGATGGAATCAGCCCCAGCATTTT
TRBD1 TRBJ2-5 TRBV13 . CASSSSGTGGFQETQYF TGTGCCAGCAGCTCATCCGGGACAGGGGGTTTCCAAGAGACCCAGTACTTC
. TRBJ2-5 TRBV11-3 once CASSLDGTSSQTQYF TGTGCCAGCAGCTTAGATGGAACTAGCTCGCAGACCCAGTACTTC
TRBD1 TRBJ1-2 TRBV4-3 many CASSPSGQGDYGYTF TGCGCCAGCAGCCCATCGGGACAGGGTGACTATGGCTACACCTTC
TRBD2 TRBJ2-3 TRBV6-2/TRBV6-3 . CASSRTSGVGDTQYF TGTGCCAGCAGTCGGACTAGCGGGGTCGGAGATACGCAGTATTTT
. TRBJ2-7 TRBV6-2/TRBV6-3 once CASSLFNYEQYF TGTGCCAGCAGTCTCTTTAACTACGAGCAGTACTTC
. TRBJ1-4 TRBV14 . CASSQLMSGLGEKLFF TGTGCCAGCAGCCAACTTATGTCGGGGTTAGGTGAAAAACTGTTTTTT
. TRBJ1-5 TRBV19 . CASSKAGNQPQHF TGTGCCAGTAGTAAGGCAGGGAATCAGCCCCAGCATTTT
. TRBJ2-2 TRBV1 . CTSSQDWIRTDYTGELFF TGCACCAGCAGCCAAGATTGGATTCGGACAGACTACACCGGGGAGCTGTTTTTT
. TRBJ1-1 TRBV5-1 . CASSLGSEAFF TGCGCCAGCAGCTTGGGCAGTGAAGCTTTCTTT
. TRBJ2-3 TRBV5-8 . CASSLGQDTDTQYF TGTGCCAGCAGCTTAGGCCAGGACACAGATACGCAGTATTTT
. TRBJ2-3 TRBV5-6 once CASSKGLLDTQYF TGTGCCAGCAGCAAGGGACTTCTAGATACGCAGTATTTT
. TRBJ1-1 TRBV2 . CASSEGEMDTEAFF TGTGCCAGCAGTGAAGGGGAGATGGACACTGAAGCTTTCTTT
. TRBJ1-4 TRBV10-3 . CAISEGPTNEKLFF TGTGCCATCAGTGAGGGGCCCACTAATGAAAAACTGTTTTTT
. TRBJ2-5 TRBV2 once CASADTQETQYF TGTGCCAGCGCCGACACGCAAGAGACCCAGTACTTC
TRBD1 TRBJ1-2 TRBV11-2 . CASSMTGLGYTF TGTGCCAGCAGCATGACAGGGTTAGGCTACACCTTC
. TRBJ1-6 TRBV5-8 . CASSSRGDSPLHF TGTGCCAGCAGCTCGCGGGGGGATTCACCCCTCCACTTT
TRBD2 TRBJ2-3 TRBV7-2 . CASSWTRSVGDTQYF TGTGCCAGCAGCTGGACTAGATCCGTCGGAGATACGCAGTATTTT
. TRBJ2-5 TRBV12-3/TRBV12-4 . CASSFSGGTQYF TGTGCCAGCAGTTTCTCCGGGGGGACCCAGTACTTC
TRBD1 TRBJ1-6 TRBV12-3/TRBV12-4 . CASATGPRPLHF TGTGCCAGTGCGACAGGGCCAAGACCCCTCCACTTT
. TRBJ2-7 TRBV4-1 . CASSQDKQATLYEQYF TGCGCCAGCAGCCAAGATAAACAGGCAACCCTCTACGAGCAGTACTTC